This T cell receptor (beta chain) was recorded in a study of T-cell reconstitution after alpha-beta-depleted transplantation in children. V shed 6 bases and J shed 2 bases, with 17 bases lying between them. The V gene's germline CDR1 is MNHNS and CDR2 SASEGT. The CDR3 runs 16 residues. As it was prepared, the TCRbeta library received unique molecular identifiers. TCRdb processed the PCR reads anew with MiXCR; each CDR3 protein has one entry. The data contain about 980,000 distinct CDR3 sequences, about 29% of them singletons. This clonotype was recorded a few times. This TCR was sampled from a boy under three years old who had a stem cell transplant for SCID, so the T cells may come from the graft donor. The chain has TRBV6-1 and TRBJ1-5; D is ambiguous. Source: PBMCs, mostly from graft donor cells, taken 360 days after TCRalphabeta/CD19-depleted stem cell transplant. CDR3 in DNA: TGTGCCAGCAGCCCGAACGCGTATACGGGCAATCAGCCCCAGCATTTT. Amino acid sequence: CASSPNAYTGNQPQHF.